What follows are 26 T cell receptor beta chains derived from one specimen sequenced in a study of control samples from healthy donors and cancer patients. Profiling relied on immunoSEQ multiplex PCR, and the TCRdb table lists in-frame clones only, not all of them. The table lists about 150,000 clones, approximately 93% of them singletons. Sequenced input: blood. The receptors stem from a woman aged 40-49 years in good health.

The chain combines TRBV5-1 with TRBJ1-4; 11 nucleotides align to TRBD1. Germline CDR1 reads SGHRS; CDR2 reads YFSETQ. Germline trimming cut 4 bases from V and 6 bases from J; bases unmatched to any gene: 2. The CDR3 loop spans 14 amino acids. Written as DNA, the CDR3 is TGCGCCAGCAGCGCGGGACAGGGGGATGAAAAACTGTTTTTT. Protein: CASSAGQGDEKLFF. The whole variable domain, remainder taken from reference TRBV5-1 and TRBJ1-4, is KAGVTQTPRYLIKTRGQQVTLSCSPISGHRSVSWYQQTPGQGLQFLFEYFSETQRNKGNFPGRFSGRQFSNSRSEMNVSTLELGDSALYLCASSAGQGDEKLFFGSGTQLSVL.

This clone was detected a few times. The chain is built from TRBV4-1 and TRBJ2-7, with 8 bases fitting TRBD1. The CDR3 has 17 residues. Germline CDR1 reads MGHRA; CDR2 reads YSYEKL. V shed 5 bases, J shed 0 bases, and the junction held 12 bases outside the gene matches. This chain's CDR3 is CASSDEWRGTGSYEQYF. The CDR3 nucleotides read TGCGCCAGCAGCGACGAGTGGCGAGGGACAGGCTCCTACGAGCAGTACTTC.

The chain is built from TRBV30 and TRBJ1-5; possible D gene TRBD1, 5 bases. V was trimmed by 3 bases and J by 3 bases, leaving 9 bases between them. The CDR3 loop spans 13 amino acids. CDR1 and CDR2 from the germline V gene are GTSNPN and SVGIG (reference sequence). The DNA of the CDR3 is TGTGCCTGGAGCGGGGACCCCAATCAGCCCCAGCATTTT. This sequence encodes CAWSGDPNQPQHF.

The CDR3 DNA reads as TGCGCCAGCAGCGGAGAAGGATCAGGGGGCGCGGCTGGCTACACCTTC. Translation gives CASSGEGSGGAAGYTF. V usage is TRBV5-1 and J usage is TRBJ1-2; 8 bases agree with TRBD1. V shed 4 bases and J 7 bases; nucleotides not matched to a gene: 15. Germline V CDR1 and CDR2: SGHRS, YFSETQ. The CDR3 runs 16 residues.

With regard to this clone: One junction end does not reproduce the germline sequence, and a read error may be involved. The chain recombines TRBV25-1 with TRBJ1-3; a weak D match, TRBD1 (5 bases). Per the germline V gene, CDR1 is MGHDK and CDR2 is SYGVNS. The CDR3 sequence is 16 residues long. Here the CDR3 DNA reads TGTGCCAGCAGTGAATGGGGGACGGACTCTAGAAACACCATATATTTT. It codes for CASSEWGTDSRNTIYF. Complete variable domain (other parts from reference TRBV25-1 and TRBJ1-3): EADIYQTPRYLVIGTGKKITLECSQTMGHDKMYWYQQDPGMELHLIHYSYGVNSTEKGDLSSESTVSRIRTEHFPLTLESARPSHTSQYLCASSEWGTDSRNTIYFGEGSWLTVV.

This chain joins TRBV6-1 and TRBJ1-5; D remains ambiguous. The germline CDR1 and CDR2 sequences are MNHNS and SASEGT. This CDR3 is 13 amino acids long. Deletions cut 2 bases from V and 4 bases from J, with 6 bases between. Here the CDR3 DNA reads TGTGCCAGCAGTGAACAGGTGAATCAGCCCCAGCATTTT. As protein: CASSEQVNQPQHF.

The genes are TRBV9 and TRBJ2-4; 13 bases are shared with TRBD2. This CDR3 is 18 amino acids long. Germline CDR1 reads SGDLS; CDR2 reads YYNGEE. V lost 3 bases and J lost 0; bases outside the gene matches: 6. The CDR3 loop reads CASSGTSGSPVAKNIQYF. The CDR3 bases are TGTGCCAGCAGCGGGACTAGCGGGAGCCCCGTAGCCAAAAACATTCAGTACTTC.

The CDR3 is CASRGLYSGANVLTF. CDR3 DNA sequence: TGTGCCAGCAGGGGACTTTACTCTGGGGCCAACGTCCTGACTTTC. The chain has TRBV27 and TRBJ2-6; tentatively, D is TRBD2 (6 bases). Trimming pared 6 bases from V and 0 bases from J, leaving 9 bases between. Germline assignment: CDR1 MNHEY and CDR2 SMNVEV (reference sequence). This CDR3 has 15 amino acids.

This clone has just one count. The sample holds other DNA sequences that translate to the same CDR3. The chain carries TRBV19 and TRBJ1-1; TRBD1 matches 9 bases. The CDR3 spans 15 residues. The germline gives CDR1 LNHDA, CDR2 SQIVND (reference sequence). Unmatched junction bases numbered 6, after V lost 3 bases and J lost 4 bases. The CDR3 loop is CASSITGGLGTEAFF. DNA of the CDR3: TGTGCCAGTAGTATTACAGGGGGCCTCGGCACTGAAGCTTTCTTT. Looking up the rest from reference TRBV19 and TRBJ1-1 gives the full variable domain: DGGITQSPKYLFRKEGQNVTLSCEQNLNHDAMYWYRQDPGQGLRLIYYSQIVNDFQKGDIAEGYSVSREKKESFPLTVTSAQKNPTAFYLCASSITGGLGTEAFFGQGTRLTVV.

The V and J genes are TRBV10-2 and TRBJ2-1, with TRBD2 identical over 7 bases. The V gene end was trimmed by 0 bases and the J gene end by 0 bases; junction bases not matched to a gene: 5. There are 17 residues in the CDR3. Germline V gives CDR1 WSHSY, CDR2 SAAADI. For the CDR3, the DNA is TGCGCCAGCAGTGAGTCGTCCGGGAGGACCTCCTACAATGAGCAGTTCTTC. This codes for CASSESSGRTSYNEQFF.

This rearrangement joins TRBV5-1 to TRBJ1-1; perhaps TRBD1 as D (5 bases). The CDR3 has 15 amino acids. Germline CDR1 is SGHRS and CDR2 is YFSETQ. V was clipped by 4 bases and J by 10 bases, with 23 bases between them. CDR3 amino acids: CASSPPSSLGVSAFF. The CDR3 nucleotides are TGCGCCAGCAGCCCCCCAAGTAGCCTAGGGGTGTCAGCTTTCTTT.

The chain recombines TRBV6-2 or TRBV6-3 with TRBJ2-7, with 9 nucleotides matching TRBD2. Germline V lookup: CDR1 MNHEY, CDR2 SVGEGT. The CDR3 has 18 residues. The V segment lost 0 bases and the J segment 3 bases; nucleotides outside the gene matches: 12. CDR3 in amino acids: CASSYSNYGTSLYYEQYF. The CDR3 nucleotides are TGTGCCAGCAGTTACTCGAATTACGGGACTAGCCTTTACTACGAGCAGTACTTC.

The chain links TRBV24-1 to TRBJ2-7; 11 bases are a match to TRBD1. Trimming at V came to 4 bases and at J to 5 bases, leaving 3 bases not matched to a gene. CDR1 KGHDR and CDR2 SFDVKD come from the germline V gene. CDR3 length: 14 residues. Here the CDR3 DNA reads TGTGCCACCAGTGACCCGGGACAGGGGGACGAGCAGTACTTC. Translation: CATSDPGQGDEQYF.

This chain joins TRBV7-2 and TRBJ2-5; the D gene is possibly TRBD2 (6 bases). The CDR3 is 14 residues long. Germline V gene lookup returns CDR1 SGHTA and CDR2 FQGNSA. V was pared by 7 bases and J by 5 bases, with 17 bases between. CDR3: CASTQVGGWETQYF. In DNA form, the CDR3 reads TGTGCCAGCACCCAGGTTGGGGGGTGGGAGACCCAGTACTTC.

This sequence joins TRBV5-4 and TRBJ1-5; D unresolved. Looked up from germline, CDR1 is SGHNT and CDR2 is YYREEE (reference sequence). V dropped 4 bases and J dropped 0 bases, with 11 bases sitting between them. CDR3 length: 15 residues. The DNA of the CDR3 is TGTGCCAGCAGCCCGGGTCCGAATAGCAATCAGCCCCAGCATTTT. The encoded protein is CASSPGPNSNQPQHF. Supplemented by reference TRBV5-4 and TRBJ1-5, the full variable domain reads ETGVTQSPTHLIKTRGQQVTLRCSSQSGHNTVSWYQQALGQGPQFIFQYYREEENGRGNFPPRFSGLQFPNYSSELNVNALELDDSALYLCASSPGPNSNQPQHFGDGTRLSIL.

V gene TRBV5-1 combines with J gene TRBJ1-1; D not resolved. Trimming stripped 0 bases from V and 4 bases from J, with 7 bases between. The CDR3 contains 13 residues. Per germline, CDR1 SGHRS and CDR2 YFSETQ. CDR3 nucleotides: TGCGCCAGCAGCTTGGGGGGATTCACTGAAGCTTTCTTT. Amino acid sequence: CASSLGGFTEAFF.

This clone was found once. The chain uses TRBV18 and TRBJ2-5, with D possibly TRBD2 on 6 matching bases. The CDR3 loop spans 16 amino acids. The V gene's germline CDR1 is KGHSH and CDR2 LQKENI. Trimming cost V 6 bases and J 4 bases, with 21 bases left between them. CDR3 coding DNA: TGTGCCAGCTCCCCCGGGCAGGTCGGGGGTGCAGAGACCCAGTACTTC. Translated: CASSPGQVGGAETQYF.

The rearrangement joins TRBV4-2 to TRBJ2-5, with D unresolved. Between the trimmed V and J ends, which lost 4 bases and 1 base, there was a span of 13 bases. Germline V CDR1 and CDR2: LGHNA, YNFKEQ. The CDR3 totals 15 residues. The CDR3, as DNA: TGTGCCAGCAGCCGTCAGACCGGGCGCCAAGAGACCCAGTACTTC. Protein: CASSRQTGRQETQYF.

The gene calls are TRBV9 and TRBJ1-1, with unresolved D. Trimming shortened V by 0 bases and J by 3 bases, and 12 bases separated the two germline ends. CDR1 is SGDLS and CDR2 is YYNGEE in the germline V gene. The CDR3 is 15 amino acids. The CDR3: CASSVVGKGDTEAFF. The CDR3 nucleotides are TGTGCCAGCAGCGTAGTAGGAAAGGGAGACACTGAAGCTTTCTTT.

The chain carries TRBV14 and TRBJ1-1, with D unclear. Germline V gene data show CDR1 as SGHDN and CDR2 as FVKESK. V was cut by 2 bases and J by 5 bases, with 15 bases left in between. The CDR3 contains 15 residues. The CDR3 here is CASSQNVGPATEAFF. In nucleotides, the CDR3 is TGTGCCAGCAGCCAAAACGTCGGGCCAGCGACTGAAGCTTTCTTT.

The V and J genes are TRBV7-4 and TRBJ1-4, with D uncertain. Germline V gives CDR1 SGHVT, CDR2 SQSDAQ. This CDR3 contains 12 residues. The V end lost 6 bases, the J end lost 2 bases, and 4 bases lay between the germline ends. The CDR3 spells CASRGTNEKLFF. In nucleotides, the CDR3 is TGTGCCAGCAGGGGGACTAATGAAAAACTGTTTTTT. Complete variable domain (other parts from reference TRBV7-4 and TRBJ1-4): GAGVSQSPRYKVAKRGRDVALRCDSISGHVTLYWYRQTLGQGSEVLTYSQSDAQRDKSGRPSGRFSAERPERSVSTLKIQRTEQGDSAVYLCASRGTNEKLFFGSGTQLSVL.

The gene calls are TRBV7-8 and TRBJ1-4; D is perhaps TRBD1 (5 bases). CDR3 length: 15 amino acids. Germline-derived CDR1 and CDR2 are SGHVS and FQNEAQ. The V end was cut by 7 bases, the J end by 4 bases, with 16 bases between. The DNA of the CDR3 is TGTGCCAGCACCTTGAACGGGGCTGTTAATGAAAAACTGTTTTTT. As protein: CASTLNGAVNEKLFF.

The chain links TRBV7-2 to TRBJ2-1, with 12 bases lining up with TRBD2. Germline CDR1 SGHTA, CDR2 FQGNSA. The junction had 7 bases not matched to a gene; V was cut back by 5 bases and J by 8 bases. The CDR3 has 15 amino acids. CDR3 DNA: TGTGCCAGCAGCCCCCCGACTAGCGGGAGCCATGAGCAGTTCTTC. Translation: CASSPPTSGSHEQFF. Supplemented by reference TRBV7-2 and TRBJ2-1, the full variable domain reads GAGVSQSPSNKVTEKGKDVELRCDPISGHTALYWYRQSLGQGLEFLIYFQGNSAPDKSGLPSDRFSAERTGGSVSTLTIQRTQQEDSAVYLCASSPPTSGSHEQFFGPGTRLTVL.

The V gene is TRBV5-4, the J gene TRBJ2-2, with 9 bases lining up with TRBD1. The CDR3 consists of 15 residues. V shed 6 bases, J shed 4 bases, and the junction held 7 bases outside the gene matches. The germline V gene has CDR1 SGHNT and CDR2 YYREEE (reference sequence). CDR3 region: CASKLGQGSTGELFF. The CDR3 DNA reads as TGTGCCAGCAAGCTGGGACAGGGATCCACCGGGGAGCTGTTTTTT. The whole variable domain, remainder taken from reference TRBV5-4 and TRBJ2-2, is ETGVTQSPTHLIKTRGQQVTLRCSSQSGHNTVSWYQQALGQGPQFIFQYYREEENGRGNFPPRFSGLQFPNYSSELNVNALELDDSALYLCASKLGQGSTGELFFGEGSRLTVL.

The chain has TRBV12-3 or TRBV12-4 and TRBJ1-6; D is unclear. V dropped 3 bases and J dropped 9 bases, with 6 bases sitting between them. This CDR3 has 12 residues. The CDR3 protein is CASSLVSSPLHF. CDR3 DNA sequence: TGTGCCAGCAGTTTGGTTAGTTCACCCCTCCACTTT.

The rearrangement uses TRBV4-3 and TRBJ2-7; D possibly corresponds to TRBD2 (6 bases). V lost 0 bases and J 7 bases, leaving 22 bases between the germline ends. Germline loops: CDR1 LGHNA, CDR2 YSLEER. The CDR3 has 17 residues. The CDR3 nucleotides are TGCGCCAGCAGCCAAGATGTCGTCGCGGAGGGTTCGGGAGAGCAGTACTTC. This sequence encodes CASSQDVVAEGSGEQYF.